A selection of T cell receptor beta chains follows, all from one sample in a study of control samples from healthy donors and cancer patients. The protocol was immunoSEQ multiplex PCR, while the TCRdb copy is restricted to in-frame clones and leaves out a portion. In the table there are approximately 170,000 clones, around 87% of which are singletons. The sequencing sample was made of blood. The source is a woman in her 50s in good health. Both conserved end residues are part of each CDR3. D genes are given only for firm matches. Clone size is not always given. Where it is, it says once, few, many or a class for expanded clones.

J	length	D	size	V	DNA	CDR3
TRBJ2-3	15	TRBD2	-	TRBV19	TGTGCCAGTAGTCTTGTTAGCGGGAGAGGGGATACGCAGTATTTT	CASSLVSGRGDTQYF
TRBJ1-1	15	-	-	TRBV6-5	TGTGCCAGCAGTTCCCTAGGAACAGGGAACACTGAAGCTTTCTTT	CASSSLGTGNTEAFF
TRBJ2-3	13	-	-	TRBV29-1	TGCAGCGCCCGGGGGAGATCCACAGATACGCAGTATTTT	CSARGRSTDTQYF
TRBJ2-7	10	-	once	TRBV7-9	TGTGCCAGCGGAAACTACGAGCAGTACTTC	CASGNYEQYF
TRBJ2-1	16	TRBD2	-	TRBV27	TGTGCCAGCAGTTTATTCAGTCTAGCGGGAGTGGTTGAGCAGTTCTTC	CASSLFSLAGVVEQFF
TRBJ2-5	15	-	-	TRBV24-1	TGTGCCACCAGTGATGCCTCAAGGCCCTCAGAGACCCAGTACTTC	CATSDASRPSETQYF
TRBJ2-5	16	-	-	TRBV7-9	TGTGCCAGCAGCGACTCCGTGGCGTATCAACAAGAGACCCAGTACTTC	CASSDSVAYQQETQYF
TRBJ1-4	15	TRBD1	-	TRBV7-9	TGTGCCAGCAGCTCCGACAGGGGGCGAGGTGAAAAACTGTTTTTT	CASSSDRGRGEKLFF
TRBJ2-3	16	TRBD2	-	TRBV5-1	TGCGCCAGCAGAAATGGGGACTACACTAGCACAGATACGCAGTATTTT	CASRNGDYTSTDTQYF
TRBJ1-2	16	-	-	TRBV4-1	TGCGCCAGCAGCCGTACGGGGCCCCTGGACAGCGTGGGCTACACCTTC	CASSRTGPLDSVGYTF
TRBJ1-5	16	TRBD1	-	TRBV27	TGTGCCAGCAGTTTACATAGACAGGGCCCCGGTTGGGCCCAGCATTTT	CASSLHRQGPGWAQHF
TRBJ2-5	14	-	-	TRBV18	TGTGCCAGCTCACCCCTGGACTCGGTTGAGACCCAGTACTTC	CASSPLDSVETQYF
TRBJ2-5	13	-	-	TRBV5-1	TGCGCCAGCAGCGCTAGGGGTGAGGAGACCCAGTACTTC	CASSARGEETQYF
TRBJ1-3	14	-	-	TRBV7-9	TGTGCCAGCAGAAGGTCGATCTCTGGAAACACCATATATTTT	CASRRSISGNTIYF
TRBJ2-7	15	-	few	TRBV27	TGTGCCAGCAGTTTGCAAACCGGGACAACCTACGAGCAGTACTTC	CASSLQTGTTYEQYF
TRBJ2-3	12	-	-	TRBV9	TGTGCCAGCAGGGGGAATCCAGATACGCAGTATTTT	CASRGNPDTQYF
TRBJ1-6	14	-	-	TRBV3-1/TRBV3-2	TGTGCCAGCAGCCCCACAGGGCTTAATTCACCCCTCCACTTT	CASSPTGLNSPLHF
TRBJ2-5	17	TRBD2	-	TRBV24-1	TGTGCCACCAGTGATTTGCCCCTGACTAGCGGAGGGGAGACCCAGTACTTC	CATSDLPLTSGGETQYF
TRBJ2-7	16	TRBD1	-	TRBV3-1/TRBV3-2	TGTGCCAGCAGCCAAGTCCCCGTGACAGGGGCTAGCGAGCAGTACTTC	CASSQVPVTGASEQYF
TRBJ2-7	14	-	-	TRBV28	TGTGCCAGCAGTTTAGGCGGGACTGGGTGCGAGCAGTACTTC	CASSLGGTGCEQYF
TRBJ2-7	14	TRBD1	-	TRBV28	TGTGCCAGCAGTCCACCGGGACAGCTTTACGAGCAGTACTTC	CASSPPGQLYEQYF
TRBJ1-5	15	-	-	TRBV30	TGTGCCTGGGGGAAGGACAGTGGGAGCAATCAGCCCCAGCATTTT	CAWGKDSGSNQPQHF
TRBJ1-4	14	-	-	TRBV2	TGTGCCAGCAGAAGAACTTCAACTAATGAAAAACTGTTTTTT	CASRRTSTNEKLFF
TRBJ1-2	14	-	-	TRBV29-1	TGCAGCGTTGAAGACCCCAGGGGTCCCTATGGCTACACCTTC	CSVEDPRGPYGYTF